This record looks at one TCR beta chain sequence and its context. The data are from a study of blood T cell repertoires in COVID-19. About the study: From the United States, Italy and Spain came samples of acute and convalescent COVID-19. Nucleic acid was either cDNA or gDNA, and it came from T cells, B-cell-depleted T cells, or PBMCs.

Repertoires were generated with immunoSEQ multiplex PCR, while TCRdb's copy carries only in-frame clones and drops some. This table has 350,000 to 450,000 clones, around 85% appearing once. This receptor was taken from a woman in her late teens or twenties with acute or convalescent COVID-19. Sequencing was done on a sample of peripheral blood.

The CDR3 coding sequence is TGCGCCAGCAGCCCTGTGGGGGGGCGGGACAAAAACATTCAGTACTTC. Translated: CASSPVGGRDKNIQYF. V and J are TRBV5-1 and TRBJ2-4; possibly TRBD2 for D (7 bases). CDR1 and CDR2 (germline): SGHRS, YFSETQ. V was shortened by 4 bases and J by 3 bases, with 17 bases between the two germline ends. This CDR3 has 16 amino acids.